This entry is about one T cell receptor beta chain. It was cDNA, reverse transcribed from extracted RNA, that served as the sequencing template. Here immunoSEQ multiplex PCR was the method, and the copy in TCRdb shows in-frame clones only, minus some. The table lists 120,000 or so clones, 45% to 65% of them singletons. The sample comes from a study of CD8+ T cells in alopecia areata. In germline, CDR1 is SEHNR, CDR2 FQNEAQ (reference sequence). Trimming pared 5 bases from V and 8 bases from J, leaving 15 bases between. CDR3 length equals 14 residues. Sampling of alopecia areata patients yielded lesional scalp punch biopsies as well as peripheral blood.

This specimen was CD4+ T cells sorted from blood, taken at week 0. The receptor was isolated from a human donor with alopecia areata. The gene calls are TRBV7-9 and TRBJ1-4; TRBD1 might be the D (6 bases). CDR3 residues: CASSAVPGDEKLFF. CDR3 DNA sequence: TGTGCCAGCAGCGCGGTTCCAGGGGACGAAAAACTGTTTTTT.